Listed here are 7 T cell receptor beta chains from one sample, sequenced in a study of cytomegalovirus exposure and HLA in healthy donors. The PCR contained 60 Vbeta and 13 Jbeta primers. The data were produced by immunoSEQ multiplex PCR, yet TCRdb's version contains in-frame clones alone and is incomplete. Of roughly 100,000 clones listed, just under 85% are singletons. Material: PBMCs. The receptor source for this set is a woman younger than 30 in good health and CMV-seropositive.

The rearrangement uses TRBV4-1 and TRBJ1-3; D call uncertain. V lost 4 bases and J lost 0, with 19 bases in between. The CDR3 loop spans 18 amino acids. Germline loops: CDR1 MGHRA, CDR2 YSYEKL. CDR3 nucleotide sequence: TGCGCCAGCAGCCCCACGAGGTCCAGAATGAGCTCTGGAAACACCATATATTTT. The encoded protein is CASSPTRSRMSSGNTIYF.

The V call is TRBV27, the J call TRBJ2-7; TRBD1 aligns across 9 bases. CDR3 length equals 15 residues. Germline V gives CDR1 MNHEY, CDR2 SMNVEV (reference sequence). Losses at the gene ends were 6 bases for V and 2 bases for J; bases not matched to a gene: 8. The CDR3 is CASRYAGQGTYEQYF. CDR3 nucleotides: TGTGCCAGCAGATATGCGGGACAGGGTACCTACGAGCAGTACTTC.

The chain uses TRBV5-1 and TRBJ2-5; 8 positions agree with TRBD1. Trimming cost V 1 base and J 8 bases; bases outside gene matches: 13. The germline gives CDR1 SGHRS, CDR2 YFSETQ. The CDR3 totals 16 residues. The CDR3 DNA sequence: TGCGCCAGCAGCTTGTGGGACAGGACCGCGGTAGGAACCCAGTACTTC. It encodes CASSLWDRTAVGTQYF.

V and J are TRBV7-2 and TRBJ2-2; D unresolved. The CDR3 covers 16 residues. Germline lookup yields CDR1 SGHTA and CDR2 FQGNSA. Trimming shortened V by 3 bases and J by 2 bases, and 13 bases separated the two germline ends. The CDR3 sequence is CASSFVRVGNTGELFF. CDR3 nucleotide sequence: TGTGCCAGCAGCTTTGTCCGGGTCGGCAACACCGGGGAGCTGTTTTTT.

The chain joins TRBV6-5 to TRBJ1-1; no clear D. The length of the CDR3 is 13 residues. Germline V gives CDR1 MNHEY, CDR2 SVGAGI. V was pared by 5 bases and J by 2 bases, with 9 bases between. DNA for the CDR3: TGTGCCAGCAGTCCCCGGGAAAACACTGAAGCTTTCTTT. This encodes CASSPRENTEAFF.

DNA for the CDR3: TGTGCCAGCACCCAGCTAGCGGGAGCGGACGAGCAGTACTTC. Its protein product is CASTQLAGADEQYF. The chain carries TRBV28 and TRBJ2-7, with 10 nucleotides matching TRBD2. Germline loops: CDR1 MDHEN, CDR2 SYDVKM. The CDR3 has 14 amino acids. V was clipped by 7 bases and J by 5 bases; unmatched bases: 8.

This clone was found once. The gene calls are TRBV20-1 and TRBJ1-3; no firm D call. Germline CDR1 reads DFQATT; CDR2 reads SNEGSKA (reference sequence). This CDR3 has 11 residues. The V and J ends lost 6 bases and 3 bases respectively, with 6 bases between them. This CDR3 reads CSAQHGNTIYF. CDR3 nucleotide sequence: TGCAGTGCCCAACATGGAAACACCATATATTTT.